These T cell receptor beta chains were read from a single sample in a study of shared clonotypes between healthy human individuals. Produced via immunoSEQ multiplex PCR; TCRdb's table is partial and in-frame only. Here the sample spans over 1.4 million clones, roughly 97% being singletons. Sample: naive CD4+ T cells sorted from blood. The receptor source for this set is a man aged 25 to 40 in good health. Both conserved end residues are part of each CDR3. A D gene is named only where the DNA matches it firmly. Clone size, where shown, is once, few, many, or a class for clones that have expanded.

clone_size: .
d_call: TRBD1
j_call: TRBJ2-3
v_call: TRBV29-1
cdr3_nt: TGCAGCGTTGTCACAGGGGGTTATACAGATACGCAGTATTTT
cdr3_aa: CSVVTGGYTDTQYF

clone_size: .
d_call: .
j_call: TRBJ2-7
v_call: TRBV11-2
cdr3_nt: TGTGCCAGCAGCTTAGAATACCCGAGACAGCGCAACGAGCAGTACTTC
cdr3_aa: CASSLEYPRQRNEQYF

clone_size: .
d_call: TRBD2
j_call: TRBJ2-5
v_call: TRBV7-2
cdr3_nt: TGTGCCAGCAGCGCCAGCGGGACCCACCAAGAGACCCAGTACTTC
cdr3_aa: CASSASGTHQETQYF

clone_size: .
d_call: .
j_call: TRBJ2-5
v_call: TRBV5-4
cdr3_nt: TGTGCCAGCAGCTTGGGCGCAGACTACCAAGAGACCCAGTACTTC
cdr3_aa: CASSLGADYQETQYF

clone_size: once
d_call: .
j_call: TRBJ2-7
v_call: TRBV5-6
cdr3_nt: TGTGCCAGCAGCTTGGTTGGGCGGAGCTCCTACGAGCAGTACTTC
cdr3_aa: CASSLVGRSSYEQYF

clone_size: .
d_call: TRBD1
j_call: TRBJ2-7
v_call: TRBV2
cdr3_nt: TGTGCCAGCAAAGACAGGGCTAACTACGAGCAGTACTTC
cdr3_aa: CASKDRANYEQYF

clone_size: .
d_call: TRBD1
j_call: TRBJ2-7
v_call: TRBV5-4
cdr3_nt: TGTGCCAGCAGCGTACAGGGGGACAACGAGCAGTACTTC
cdr3_aa: CASSVQGDNEQYF

clone_size: .
d_call: .
j_call: TRBJ2-6
v_call: TRBV7-2
cdr3_nt: TGTGCCAGCAGCAAGGGGCGCTCTGGGGCCAACGTCCTGACTTTC
cdr3_aa: CASSKGRSGANVLTF

clone_size: .
d_call: TRBD1
j_call: TRBJ1-1
v_call: TRBV16
cdr3_nt: TGTGCCAGCAGCCACCCTCGACAGGGGGCACAAAACACTGAAGCTTTCTTT
cdr3_aa: CASSHPRQGAQNTEAFF

clone_size: .
d_call: .
j_call: TRBJ1-4
v_call: TRBV30
cdr3_nt: TGTGCCTGGACCTCTAATGAAAAACTGTTTTTT
cdr3_aa: CAWTSNEKLFF

clone_size: .
d_call: .
j_call: TRBJ2-6
v_call: TRBV5-1
cdr3_nt: TGCGCCAGCAGCTTGGCCTCGGATACAGGGGCCAACGTCCTGACTTTC
cdr3_aa: CASSLASDTGANVLTF

clone_size: .
d_call: .
j_call: TRBJ1-2
v_call: TRBV6-5
cdr3_nt: TGTGCCAGCAAACGACAGCACCTCTATGGCTACACCTTC
cdr3_aa: CASKRQHLYGYTF

clone_size: .
d_call: .
j_call: TRBJ1-2
v_call: TRBV5-4
cdr3_nt: TGTGCCAGCAGCGAACCCAGGAACTATGGCTACACCTTC
cdr3_aa: CASSEPRNYGYTF

clone_size: .
d_call: TRBD2
j_call: TRBJ2-7
v_call: TRBV18
cdr3_nt: TGTGCCAGCTCACCGCTAGCGGGTGCCTACGAGCAGTACTTC
cdr3_aa: CASSPLAGAYEQYF

clone_size: .
d_call: .
j_call: TRBJ2-7
v_call: TRBV7-2
cdr3_nt: TGTGCCAGCAGTTCTAGGAGGGCTGACTACGAGCAGTACTTC
cdr3_aa: CASSSRRADYEQYF

clone_size: .
d_call: TRBD1
j_call: TRBJ2-7
v_call: TRBV9
cdr3_nt: TGTGCCAGCAGCTCTAGTAGTAGCCAGGGGGCATACGAGCAGTACTTC
cdr3_aa: CASSSSSSQGAYEQYF

clone_size: .
d_call: .
j_call: TRBJ2-7
v_call: TRBV2
cdr3_nt: TGTGCCAGCAGTGAACAGATCTACGAGCAGTACTTC
cdr3_aa: CASSEQIYEQYF

clone_size: .
d_call: .
j_call: TRBJ1-2
v_call: TRBV12-5
cdr3_nt: TGTGCTAGTGGTTTGGGGACGGGAAACTATGGCTACACCTTC
cdr3_aa: CASGLGTGNYGYTF

clone_size: .
d_call: TRBD2
j_call: TRBJ2-7
v_call: TRBV6-5
cdr3_nt: TGTGCCAGCAGTTACTCGGGCGGGAGGGGCTCCTACGAGCAGTACTTC
cdr3_aa: CASSYSGGRGSYEQYF

clone_size: .
d_call: TRBD1
j_call: TRBJ1-2
v_call: TRBV6-1
cdr3_nt: TGTGCCAGCCGACTGGGGACAGGGTATGGCTACACCTTC
cdr3_aa: CASRLGTGYGYTF

clone_size: .
d_call: .
j_call: TRBJ1-3
v_call: TRBV9
cdr3_nt: TGTGCCAGCACCAATGGGCTGGGAAACACCATATATTTT
cdr3_aa: CASTNGLGNTIYF

clone_size: .
d_call: .
j_call: TRBJ1-1
v_call: TRBV23-1
cdr3_nt: TGCGCCAGCAGTCAAAAAGCACCTGGGACCCCGACTGAAGCTTTCTTT
cdr3_aa: CASSQKAPGTPTEAFF

clone_size: .
d_call: .
j_call: TRBJ2-5
v_call: TRBV5-1
cdr3_nt: TGCGCCAGCAGCTTGGAGGGACAACAAGAGACCCAGTACTTC
cdr3_aa: CASSLEGQQETQYF

clone_size: .
d_call: TRBD1
j_call: TRBJ1-5
v_call: TRBV10-1
cdr3_nt: TGCGCCAGCAGCGGACAGGGAAAAGCTCAGCCCCAGCATTTT
cdr3_aa: CASSGQGKAQPQHF

clone_size: .
d_call: TRBD1
j_call: TRBJ1-4
v_call: TRBV9
cdr3_nt: TGTGCCAGCAGCGAGGACAGGGTCGGGATGGAAAAACTGTTTTTT
cdr3_aa: CASSEDRVGMEKLFF

clone_size: .
d_call: .
j_call: TRBJ2-3
v_call: TRBV2
cdr3_nt: TGTGCCAGCTCAATAACAGATACGCAGTATTTT
cdr3_aa: CASSITDTQYF

clone_size: .
d_call: .
j_call: TRBJ1-1
v_call: TRBV6-4
cdr3_nt: TGTGCCACTAAACAGACAGTAAACACTGAAGCTTTCTTT
cdr3_aa: CATKQTVNTEAFF

clone_size: .
d_call: .
j_call: TRBJ1-5
v_call: TRBV5-6
cdr3_nt: TGTGCCAGCAGCGTCGAGGGGGGCGGAAATCAGCCCCAGCATTTT
cdr3_aa: CASSVEGGGNQPQHF

clone_size: .
d_call: .
j_call: TRBJ2-2
v_call: TRBV13
cdr3_nt: TGTGCCAGCAGCTTACAACAGTACGTTAACACCGGGGAGCTGTTTTTT
cdr3_aa: CASSLQQYVNTGELFF

clone_size: .
d_call: .
j_call: TRBJ2-2
v_call: TRBV5-1
cdr3_nt: TGCGCCAGCAGCTTGATTAGGGGGAACACCGGGGAGCTGTTTTTT
cdr3_aa: CASSLIRGNTGELFF

clone_size: .
d_call: .
j_call: TRBJ2-4
v_call: TRBV7-8
cdr3_nt: TGTGCCAGCAGCTCTAGACCCCGGGGGGCTGCCAAAAACATTCAGTACTTC
cdr3_aa: CASSSRPRGAAKNIQYF

clone_size: .
d_call: TRBD2
j_call: TRBJ2-2
v_call: TRBV29-1
cdr3_nt: TGCAGCGTTGTCCGGGGAGGGTACGGGGAGCTGTTTTTT
cdr3_aa: CSVVRGGYGELFF

clone_size: once
d_call: .
j_call: TRBJ1-1
v_call: TRBV13
cdr3_nt: TGTGCCAGCAGCTTAGGTCGGACGGGAAGGACTGAAGCTTTCTTT
cdr3_aa: CASSLGRTGRTEAFF

clone_size: .
d_call: .
j_call: TRBJ2-7
v_call: TRBV6-6
cdr3_nt: TGTGCCAGCAGTTTCGGGATGGGCGAGCAGTACTTC
cdr3_aa: CASSFGMGEQYF

clone_size: .
d_call: TRBD2
j_call: TRBJ2-7
v_call: TRBV5-1
cdr3_nt: TGCGCCAGCAGCTCTGGACTAGCGGGAGGGCCGTCCTACGAGCAGTACTTC
cdr3_aa: CASSSGLAGGPSYEQYF

clone_size: few
d_call: TRBD1
j_call: TRBJ2-7
v_call: TRBV9
cdr3_nt: TGTGCCAGCAGCGTAGTCGGGACAGGGGTCCACGAGCAGTACTTC
cdr3_aa: CASSVVGTGVHEQYF

clone_size: .
d_call: .
j_call: TRBJ2-3
v_call: TRBV6-5
cdr3_nt: TGTGCCAGCAGTTACTCCGGGACTAGCACAGATACGCAGTATTTT
cdr3_aa: CASSYSGTSTDTQYF

clone_size: .
d_call: .
j_call: TRBJ2-3
v_call: TRBV29-1
cdr3_nt: TGCAGCGCACAACAGGGAATTGCTACGCAGTATTTT
cdr3_aa: CSAQQGIATQYF

clone_size: once
d_call: .
j_call: TRBJ2-1
v_call: TRBV7-9
cdr3_nt: TGTGCCAGCAGCTTATGGGGATCACAAACCTACAATGAGCAGTTCTTC
cdr3_aa: CASSLWGSQTYNEQFF

clone_size: .
d_call: TRBD1
j_call: TRBJ1-5
v_call: TRBV29-1
cdr3_nt: TGCAGCGTTGGGGCCAGGGGGAATCAGCCCCAGCATTTT
cdr3_aa: CSVGARGNQPQHF

clone_size: .
d_call: TRBD1
j_call: TRBJ1-1
v_call: TRBV5-1
cdr3_nt: TGCGCCAGCAGCTTGGAGAAGGGGGCTGGGGTAAACACTGAAGCTTTCTTT
cdr3_aa: CASSLEKGAGVNTEAFF

clone_size: .
d_call: .
j_call: TRBJ2-2
v_call: TRBV7-9
cdr3_nt: TGTGCCAGCAGCTTAGTCGGCGGGGAGCTGTTTTTT
cdr3_aa: CASSLVGGELFF